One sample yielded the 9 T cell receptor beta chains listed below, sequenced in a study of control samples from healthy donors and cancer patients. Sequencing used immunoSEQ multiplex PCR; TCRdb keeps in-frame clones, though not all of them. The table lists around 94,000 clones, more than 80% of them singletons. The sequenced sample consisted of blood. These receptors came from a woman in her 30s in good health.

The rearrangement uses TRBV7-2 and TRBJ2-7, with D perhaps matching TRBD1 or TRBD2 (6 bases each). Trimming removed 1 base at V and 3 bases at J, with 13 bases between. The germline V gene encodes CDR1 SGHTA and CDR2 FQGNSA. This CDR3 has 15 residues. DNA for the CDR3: TGTGCCAGCAGCTTAGGTACCGGGGGCGGCTACGAGCAGTACTTC. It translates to CASSLGTGGGYEQYF.

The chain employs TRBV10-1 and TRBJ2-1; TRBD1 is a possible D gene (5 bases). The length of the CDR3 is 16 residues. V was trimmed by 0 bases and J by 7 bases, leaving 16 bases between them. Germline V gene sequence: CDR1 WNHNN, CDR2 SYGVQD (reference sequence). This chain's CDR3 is CASSESGRPNGNEQFF. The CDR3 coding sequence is TGCGCCAGCAGTGAGTCGGGGCGGCCTAATGGGAATGAGCAGTTCTTC.

CDR3 sequence: CASSPRWSTNEKLFF. The DNA of the CDR3 is TGTGCCAGCAGCCCCCGCTGGTCAACTAATGAAAAACTGTTTTTT. This chain joins TRBV28 and TRBJ1-4; D not resolved. The CDR3 runs to 15 residues. CDR1 is MDHEN, CDR2 SYDVKM, per germline. Trimming pared 6 bases from V and 0 bases from J, leaving 11 bases between.

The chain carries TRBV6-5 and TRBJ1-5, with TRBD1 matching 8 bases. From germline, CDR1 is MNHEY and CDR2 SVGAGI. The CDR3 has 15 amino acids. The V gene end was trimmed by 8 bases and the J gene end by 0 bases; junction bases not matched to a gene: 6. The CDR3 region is CASGTGPYSNQPQHF. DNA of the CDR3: TGTGCCAGCGGGACAGGTCCTTATAGCAATCAGCCCCAGCATTTT.

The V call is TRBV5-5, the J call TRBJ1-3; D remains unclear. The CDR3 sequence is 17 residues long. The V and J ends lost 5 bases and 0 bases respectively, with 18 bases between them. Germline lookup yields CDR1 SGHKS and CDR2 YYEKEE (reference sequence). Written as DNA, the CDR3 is TGTGCCAGCAGTAGACCGGACGCTCAAATCTCTGGAAACACCATATATTTT. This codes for CASSRPDAQISGNTIYF.

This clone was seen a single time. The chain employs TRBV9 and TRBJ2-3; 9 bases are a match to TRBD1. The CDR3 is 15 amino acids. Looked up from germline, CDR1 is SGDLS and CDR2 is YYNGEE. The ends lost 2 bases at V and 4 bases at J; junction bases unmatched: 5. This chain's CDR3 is CASSVGQGSPDTQYF. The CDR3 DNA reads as TGTGCCAGCAGCGTTGGACAGGGGTCCCCAGATACGCAGTATTTT.

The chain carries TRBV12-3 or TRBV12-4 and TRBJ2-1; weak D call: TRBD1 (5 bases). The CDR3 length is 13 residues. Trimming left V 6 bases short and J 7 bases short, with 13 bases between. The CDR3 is CASSKSDRNEQFF. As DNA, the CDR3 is TGTGCCAGCAGCAAGTCCGACAGAAATGAGCAGTTCTTC.

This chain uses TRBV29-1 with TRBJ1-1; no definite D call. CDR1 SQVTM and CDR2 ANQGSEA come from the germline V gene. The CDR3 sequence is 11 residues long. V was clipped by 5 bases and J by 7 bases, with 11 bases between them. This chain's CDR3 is CSVLMRLEAFF. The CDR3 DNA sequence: TGCAGCGTTCTAATGCGACTTGAAGCTTTCTTT. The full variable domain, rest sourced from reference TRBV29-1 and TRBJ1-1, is SAVISQKPSRDICQRGTSLTIQCQVDSQVTMMFWYRQQPGQSLTLIATANQGSEATYESGFVIDKFPISRPNLTFSTLTVSNMSPEDSSIYLCSVLMRLEAFFGQGTRLTVV.

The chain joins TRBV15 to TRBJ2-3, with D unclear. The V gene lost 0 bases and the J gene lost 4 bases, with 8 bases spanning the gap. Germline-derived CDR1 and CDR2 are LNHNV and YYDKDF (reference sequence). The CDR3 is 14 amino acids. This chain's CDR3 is CATSRDLTPDTQYF. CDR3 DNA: TGTGCCACCAGCAGAGATCTAACCCCAGATACGCAGTATTTT.